This note documents a single T cell receptor (beta chain) sequence. Germline-derived CDR1 and CDR2 are SGHRS and YFSETQ. The ends were cut back, 1 base at V and 3 bases at J, with 11 bases in the middle. The CDR3 loop spans 14 amino acids. This record belongs to a study of neurological immune-mediated disorders. MiXCR, run by TCRdb on the 5' RACE reads, gives a single entry per CDR3 protein. This sample has about 70,000 distinct CDR3 sequences, with roughly 4.9% found just once. This receptor was taken from a human donor with multiple sclerosis. The donor label of this sample is uncertain. Material: PBMCs. The chain recombines TRBV5-1 with TRBJ2-7; D uncertain. In DNA form, the CDR3 reads TGCGCCAGCAGCTTGCTAGAGATAAACTACGAGCAGTACTTC. It codes for CASSLLEINYEQYF.